This T cell receptor beta chain was captured by sequencing in a study of blood T cell repertoires in COVID-19. The wider study: T cells, B-cell-depleted T cells, or PBMCs supplied cDNA or gDNA.

Germline V gene sequence: CDR1 MNHEY, CDR2 SVGAGI. The CDR3 length is 15 residues. V shed 6 bases and J 8 bases; nucleotides not matched to a gene: 13. Assay: immunoSEQ multiplex PCR; the TCRdb copy retains only in-frame clones and omits some. This sample has about 63,000 clones, with about 80% found just once. Sequences were obtained from peripheral blood. This sequence was found in a human donor in a cohort sampled during active COVID-19. The J gene is TRBJ1-2, the V gene TRBV6-5; 9 bases are shared with TRBD1. CDR3 protein: CASRLAPHRGQGYTF. The CDR3 DNA sequence: TGTGCCAGCAGGTTGGCTCCTCACAGGGGGCAAGGCTACACCTTC.